This entry lists 10 T cell receptor beta chains sequenced from one sample in a study of response to subunit inactivated influenza vaccine. TCRdb used MiXCR to reprocess the RT-PCR reads, holding one entry per CDR3 protein. The table includes approximately 300,000 distinct CDR3 sequences, around 20% detected once. Sequenced material: PBMCs from blood, taken less than 22 months after vaccination. These receptor sequences come from a man aged 50 to 69 who received an inactivated influenza vaccine.

At least ten counts were recorded for this clonotype. V gene TRBV29-1 combines with J gene TRBJ1-1; TRBD1 is a possible D gene (5 bases). The V and J ends lost 6 bases and 1 base respectively, with 9 bases between them. Germline V lookup: CDR1 SQVTM, CDR2 ANQGSEA. This CDR3 is 12 amino acids long. The CDR3 DNA reads TGCAGCGTCACAGGATGGAACACTGAAGCTTTCTTT. Protein product: CSVTGWNTEAFF.

The genes are TRBV18 and TRBJ2-1; D remains unclear. V dropped 3 bases and J dropped 15 bases, with 15 bases sitting between them. The CDR3 contains 12 residues. The germline V gene encodes CDR1 KGHSH and CDR2 LQKENI. The CDR3 region is CASSPPVGSRFF. DNA of the CDR3: TGTGCCAGCTCACCCCCCGTGGGCTCCCGGTTCTTC.

This clonotype showed up many times. This sequence joins TRBV28 and TRBJ1-1, with D uncertain. V was clipped by 2 bases and J by 7 bases, with 8 bases between them. Germline-derived CDR1 and CDR2 are MDHEN and SYDVKM. This CDR3 has 12 amino acids. The CDR3 DNA follows: TGTGCCAGCAGTTTAGTCCCAGGTGAAGCTTTCTTT. Amino acids: CASSLVPGEAFF.

At least ten counts were recorded for this clonotype. The chain couples TRBV20-1 to TRBJ1-1; a weak D match, TRBD1 (5 bases). The germline V gene has CDR1 DFQATT and CDR2 SNEGSKA (reference sequence). V dropped 3 bases and J dropped 4 bases, with 15 bases sitting between them. CDR3 length: 14 amino acids. For the CDR3, the DNA is TGCAGTGCTAGGGAGGGGCACGGGGGCACTGAAGCTTTCTTT. Its translation is CSAREGHGGTEAFF.

This clonotype was seen only a few times. V and J are TRBV20-1 and TRBJ2-3, with D tentatively TRBD1 or TRBD2 (6 bases each). The V gene lost 0 bases and the J gene lost 2 bases, with 12 bases spanning the gap. This CDR3 is 15 amino acids long. Looked up from germline, CDR1 is DFQATT and CDR2 is SNEGSKA (reference sequence). The CDR3 is CSARDPRGHTDTQYF. The CDR3 coding sequence is TGCAGTGCTAGAGATCCGCGGGGACACACAGATACGCAGTATTTT.

The J gene is TRBJ2-3, the V gene TRBV5-1, with 11 bases identical to TRBD2. Germline assignment: CDR1 SGHRS and CDR2 YFSETQ. This CDR3 is built from 18 residues. The V gene end was trimmed by 3 bases and the J gene end by 0 bases; junction bases not matched to a gene: 9. The CDR3 sequence is CASSSGTSGITSTDTQYF. The CDR3 bases are TGCGCCAGCAGCTCTGGGACTAGCGGAATTACTAGCACAGATACGCAGTATTTT. Variable domain in full (rest from reference TRBV5-1 and TRBJ2-3): KAGVTQTPRYLIKTRGQQVTLSCSPISGHRSVSWYQQTPGQGLQFLFEYFSETQRNKGNFPGRFSGRQFSNSRSEMNVSTLELGDSALYLCASSSGTSGITSTDTQYFGPGTRLTVL.

This chain uses TRBV9 with TRBJ2-2, with D perhaps matching TRBD2 (5 bases). V was cut by 4 bases and J by 5 bases, with 9 bases left in between. CDR3 size: 13 residues. Germline CDR1 reads SGDLS; CDR2 reads YYNGEE. CDR3 coding DNA: TGTGCCAGCAGCTCAGGACTGACCGGGGAGCTGTTTTTT. This sequence encodes CASSSGLTGELFF.

This clonotype showed up just a few times. V is TRBV7-8 and J is TRBJ2-5; 8 bases align to TRBD2. Germline V lookup: CDR1 SGHVS, CDR2 FQNEAQ. The CDR3 is 14 residues long. V shed 3 bases, J shed 2 bases, and the junction held 2 bases outside the gene matches. This chain's CDR3 is CASSFLAGQETQYF. In nucleotides, the CDR3 is TGTGCCAGCAGCTTCCTAGCGGGTCAAGAGACCCAGTACTTC. The whole variable domain, filled in from reference TRBV7-8 and TRBJ2-5, reads GAGVSQSPRYKVAKRGQDVALRCDPISGHVSLFWYQQALGQGPEFLTYFQNEAQLDKSGLPSDRFFAERPEGSVSTLKIQRTQQEDSAVYLCASSFLAGQETQYFGPGTRLLVL.

The chain carries TRBV6-1 and TRBJ2-1; the D gene is possibly TRBD2 (6 bases). Germline CDR1 is MNHNS and CDR2 is SASEGT. Trimming took 8 bases from V and 1 from J, leaving 12 bases between them. The CDR3 spans 14 residues. The CDR3 DNA reads as TGTGCCAGCCGGCGTGGGGGGTCCTACAATGAGCAGTTCTTC. The encoded protein is CASRRGGSYNEQFF.

The table lists this clonotype with a few counts. This chain connects TRBV19 to TRBJ1-5, with D perhaps matching TRBD1 (6 bases). The V gene's germline CDR1 is LNHDA and CDR2 SQIVND (reference sequence). Trimming removed 4 bases at V and 0 bases at J, with 10 bases between. The CDR3 length is 15 residues. In DNA form, the CDR3 reads TGTGCCAGTAGTACGACAGGAGTTAGCAATCAGCCCCAGCATTTT. Translated, it gives CASSTTGVSNQPQHF. The whole variable domain, filled in from reference TRBV19 and TRBJ1-5, reads DGGITQSPKYLFRKEGQNVTLSCEQNLNHDAMYWYRQDPGQGLRLIYYSQIVNDFQKGDIAEGYSVSREKKESFPLTVTSAQKNPTAFYLCASSTTGVSNQPQHFGDGTRLSIL.